Listed here is a single TCR beta chain. This clone was recorded a few times. This receptor's antigen is unknown. Base qualities were left out, and no much larger clone turns up one base away. These data belong to a study of Ad26.COV2.S vaccination and SARS-CoV-2 variants (dated by TCRdb to 2020 to 2022). About the full investigation: Vaccine-arm donors were drawn from COV1001, a multicentre, randomized, double-blind, placebo-controlled phase I-IIa trial of Ad26.COV2.S in healthy adults. Ad26.COV2.S was administered intramuscularly at a dose of 5x10^10 or 1x10^11 viral particles, either as one shot or as two shots given 56 days apart. TCRbeta repertoire sequencing served as the tool for gauging how specific and how broad the SARS-CoV-2-reactive T cell receptors were following Ad26.COV2.S vaccination. The TCR-sequenced set comprised roughly 30 samples: 19 Ad26.COV2.S vaccine recipients, 5 placebo recipients and 8 SARS-CoV-2 convalescent individuals. Trial participants were randomized into five groups of five, in which low-dose or high-dose Ad26.COV2.S was given once or twice, or placebo was given on both occasions. Blinding of investigators to trial group allocation was maintained during experiments and outcome assessment.

Overall study results and their limits: The authors noted that the TCR breadth and depth analyses may have underestimated total T cell responses. The study was not powered to compare responses between vaccine doses or regimens. Substantial breadth of spike-specific CD8+ and CD4+ T cell responses was reported after vaccination. Vaccine and placebo recipients had similar non-spike TCR breadth, a finding consistent with the vaccine containing only spike. Spike-specific TCR breadth was higher in Ad26.COV2.S recipients than in placebo recipients (P = 0.0014).

The sample's treatment or condition label is to be understood as: 15 to 20 received Ad26.COV2.S at low or high dose, single or two shots; about 5 received placebo; per-sample allocation not given. For vaccine and placebo recipients, the sequenced repertoires came from samples collected on day 63 after the first injection. Between 29 July and 7 August 2020, Cohort 1b enrolled fewer than 30 adults aged 18-55 years at one site in Boston, USA. As a vaccine, Ad26.COV2.S was a replication-incompetent adenovirus type 26 vector that expressed a prefusion-stabilized SARS-CoV-2 spike protein derived from the original Wuhan strain. The immunoSEQ Assay was used to sequence TCRbeta CDR3 regions. After extraction, genomic DNA underwent amplification by bias-controlled multiplex PCR, followed by high-throughput sequencing. The published analysis was carried out like this. Collapsing and filtering of sequences were performed to quantify the absolute abundance of each unique TCRbeta CDR3 region. Usable DNA was measured by amplifying reference genes present in all nucleated cells, and TCRbeta template counts were normalized to that usable DNA to estimate T cell fraction. Repertoire TCRs were annotated as SARS-CoV-2-specific when V gene, CDR3 amino acid sequence and J gene were exactly matched to a known reactive TCR set. The reference SARS-CoV-2 TCR set was derived from MIRA and filtered for enrichment in COVID-19-positive ImmuneCODE repertoires, a step that removed public or cross-reactive TCRs. Drawing on the MIRA antigens, annotated TCRs were analysed further at the level of specific ORF or position within ORF. Breadth was defined as annotated unique rearrangements over total unique productive rearrangements; depth was the summed frequency of those rearrangements. Two-sided Wilcoxon rank-sum tests were used to compare TCR breadth between groups. The table was pulled from immuneACCESS by TCRdb, which kept in-frame rearrangements only. Such tables lose some clones; where checked, under half of the loss comes from unresolved V genes, and the rest has no known cause. V and J calls and clone size come straight from that table; D and trimming were deduced from the DNA. The sample records 250,000 or so clones, about 83% of which are singletons. The top ten hold about 2.7% of the sample.

Clipping removes 4 bases from V and 0 bases from J, with 2 as the unmatched junction base count. Per the germline V gene (reference sequence), SGHNT is the CDR1 and YYREEE is the CDR2. Reading from cysteine to phenylalanine, the CDR3 counts 15 amino acids. Left in the record is the CDR3 DNA by itself, 45 bases read in frame from the first base. Sequences were derived from peripheral blood, sampled in a trial of Ad26.COV2.S vaccine versus placebo. This TCR was recovered from a person aged 18 to 59 who received the Ad26.COV2.S COVID-19 vaccine or a placebo. Here the chain combines TRBV5-4 and TRBJ2-1; the central 9 bases match TRBD2. Read as DNA, the sequence is TGTGCCAGCAGCCTTAGCGGGGGCTCCTACAATGAGCAGTTCTTC. Translated, this gives CASSLSGGSYNEQFF.